The 15 T cell receptor beta chains below come from one sample, sequenced in a study of T cells in Graves' hyperthyroidism and ophthalmopathy (dated by TCRdb to the late 2010s). Libraries came from multiplex PCR. Sequencing instrument: Illumina HiSeq 2000. Amplification of TCR beta CDR3 regions was carried out from RNA transcripts. A first-round RT-PCR of the TCR CDR3 used the HTBI primer set with the Qiagen OneStep RT-PCR kit. In-frame beta chains were kept once TCRdb had trimmed the public reads at Q25 with fastp and called clones with MiXCR. One record per CDR3 amino acid sequence lists the most common genes and DNA. The sample table contains a few hundred thousand distinct CDR3 sequences; only one count was recorded for approximately 15% of them. The ten largest clones add up to more than 4.5% of the sample. Sequencing was carried out using blood. The receptors were gathered from a woman in her 30s with Graves' hyperthyroidism that later progressed to Graves' ophthalmopathy.

This clonotype was observed many times. The J gene is TRBJ2-1, the V gene TRBV7-9, with no clear D. The length of the CDR3 is 15 residues. Germline V lookup: CDR1 SEHNR, CDR2 FQNEAQ (reference sequence). Trimming removed 1 base from V and 5 bases from J, with 12 bases in between. As DNA, the CDR3 is TGTGCCAGCAGCTTAGTGTTAGCTTTCCACAATGAGCAGTTCTTC. Protein product: CASSLVLAFHNEQFF.

This clonotype was seen only a few times. This sequence joins TRBV29-1 and TRBJ2-5; no firm D call. The CDR3 extends over 13 amino acids. CDR1 and CDR2 (germline): SQVTM, ANQGSEA. The V gene lost 6 bases and the J gene lost 3 bases, with 14 bases spanning the gap. DNA for the CDR3: TGCAGCGTCTCCATCGGGCCAGAAGAGACCCAGTACTTC. This gives the protein CSVSIGPEETQYF.

This clonotype was detected only a few times. A junction end diverges from the germline sequence, so it may reflect a read error. The chain has TRBV7-7 and TRBJ1-3; D remains unclear. The V gene's germline CDR1 is SSHAT and CDR2 FNYEAQ (reference sequence). This CDR3 spans 15 amino acids. As DNA, the CDR3 is TGTGCTAGCAGCAAAAGTGGAGGGTCTGGAAACACCATATATTTT. As protein: CASSKSGGSGNTIYF.

This clonotype has a count of ten or more. This rearrangement joins TRBV19 to TRBJ2-1; 15 bases line up with TRBD2. The junction had 12 bases not matched to a gene; V was cut back by 5 bases and J by 4 bases. Per germline, CDR1 LNHDA and CDR2 SQIVND (reference sequence). The CDR3 is 19 residues long. CDR3 sequence reads: CASSVRPGTSGRPYNEQFF. CDR3 nucleotide sequence: TGTGCCAGTAGTGTTCGTCCCGGGACTAGCGGGAGGCCTTACAATGAGCAGTTCTTC.

A few counts support this clonotype. Being one base from a much bigger clone, this may be a read error. The gene calls are TRBV7-3 and TRBJ2-1; 10 bases match TRBD2. CDR3 length equals 15 residues. Trimming removed 0 bases from V and 5 bases from J; junction bases left unmatched: 1. CDR1 is SGHTA, CDR2 FQGTGA, per germline. In DNA form, the CDR3 reads TGTGCCAGCAGCTTAACCCTAGCGGGAGACAATGAGCAGTTCTTC. Translated, it gives CASSLTLAGDNEQFF.

This clonotype was seen at least ten times. J is TRBJ1-6 and V is TRBV28; 9 nucleotides line up with TRBD1. From germline, CDR1 is MDHEN and CDR2 SYDVKM. CDR3 length: 15 amino acids. V trimming: 4 bases; J trimming: 7 bases; junction bases outside the gene matches: 5. The CDR3 sequence is CASSSNRGLNSPLHF. The CDR3 coding sequence is TGTGCCAGCAGTTCAAACAGGGGGCTCAATTCACCCCTCCACTTT.

J is TRBJ2-4 and V is TRBV5-1; 8 bases map to TRBD1. Germline CDR1 SGHRS, CDR2 YFSETQ. V dropped 0 bases and J dropped 7; count of bases not matched to a gene: 9. The CDR3 runs 16 residues. CDR3 coding DNA: TGCGCCAGCAGCTTGGAAGGCAGGGGGCGTTGGAACATTCAGTACTTC. It codes for CASSLEGRGRWNIQYF.

This clonotype was counted between two and nine times. This chain joins TRBV7-9 and TRBJ2-3, with D unclear. This CDR3 spans 14 amino acids. CDR1 is SEHNR and CDR2 is FQNEAQ in the germline V gene (reference sequence). The V and J ends lost 2 bases and 1 base respectively, with 7 bases between them. The CDR3 spells CASSLLDGTDTQYF. In DNA form, the CDR3 reads TGTGCCAGCAGCTTATTAGACGGCACAGATACGCAGTATTTT.

As for this clonotype: Since a much larger clone is just one base distant, this may be a read error. It is likely a read error, because the conserved phenylalanine at the end of the CDR3 is missing. The chain recombines TRBV3-1 with TRBJ2-3, with TRBD2 as a possible D gene (5 bases). From germline, CDR1 is LGHDT and CDR2 YNNKEL (reference sequence). V dropped 5 bases and J dropped 2 bases, with 23 bases sitting between them. The CDR3 is made up of 18 amino acids. The CDR3 nucleotides are TGTGCCAGCAGCTCGTCGGTGGGGTCAGGAGGAGTCACAGATACGCAGTATTCT. Translated, it gives CASSSSVGSGGVTDTQYS.

Ten or more counts support this clonotype. The chain is built from TRBV6-2 or TRBV6-3 and TRBJ1-2, with D uncertain. Looked up from germline, CDR1 is MNHEY and CDR2 is SVGEGT. With 4 bases removed from V and 10 bases from J, the gap between germline ends came to 10 bases. CDR3 length equals 11 residues. CDR3 sequence (DNA): TGTGCCAGCAGTTTGACACAGCACTACACCTTC. Translating gives CASSLTQHYTF.

This clonotype was detected many times. The rearrangement uses TRBV11-2 and TRBJ1-5, with unresolved D. V dropped 5 bases and J dropped 4 bases, with 12 bases sitting between them. CDR3 length: 14 residues. CDR1 is SGHAT, CDR2 FQNNGV, per germline. CDR3 sequence: CASSLEGANQPQHF. Here the CDR3 DNA reads TGTGCCAGCAGCCTTGAGGGAGCTAATCAGCCCCAGCATTTT.

Many counts were recorded for this clonotype. The chain has TRBV12-3 or TRBV12-4 and TRBJ1-1; D gene ambiguous. This CDR3 contains 12 residues. V was pared by 8 bases and J by 8 bases, with 15 bases between. CDR3 amino acids: CASPPEPEEAFF. The CDR3, as DNA: TGTGCCAGCCCGCCGGAGCCCGAAGAAGCTTTCTTT.

The V and J genes are TRBV19 and TRBJ2-1, with a tentative D call TRBD1 (5 bases). The V end was cut by 5 bases, the J end by 6 bases, with 20 bases between. The length of the CDR3 is 16 residues. Germline V gene data show CDR1 as LNHDA and CDR2 as SQIVND (reference sequence). The CDR3 spells CASSPLSPVQGNEQFF. The CDR3 DNA follows: TGTGCCAGTAGTCCGCTCTCCCCGGTCCAGGGCAATGAGCAGTTCTTC.

The chain links TRBV7-3 to TRBJ2-5; 8 positions match TRBD1. Germline assignment: CDR1 SGHTA and CDR2 FQGTGA. This CDR3 has 14 amino acids. The junction had 7 bases not matched to a gene; V was cut back by 5 bases and J by 5 bases. The chain's CDR3 is CASSKDRGRETQYF. CDR3 DNA: TGTGCCAGCAGCAAAGACAGGGGTAGGGAGACCCAGTACTTC.

Ten or more counts support this clonotype. The J gene is TRBJ1-1, the V gene TRBV12-3 or TRBV12-4; TRBD1 matches at 9 bases. The CDR3 runs to 14 residues. Trimming at V came to 9 bases and at J to 1 base, leaving 6 bases not matched to a gene. CDR3: CASSQGAKNTEAFF. In DNA, the CDR3 is TGTGCCAGTTCACAGGGGGCGAAGAACACTGAAGCTTTCTTT.